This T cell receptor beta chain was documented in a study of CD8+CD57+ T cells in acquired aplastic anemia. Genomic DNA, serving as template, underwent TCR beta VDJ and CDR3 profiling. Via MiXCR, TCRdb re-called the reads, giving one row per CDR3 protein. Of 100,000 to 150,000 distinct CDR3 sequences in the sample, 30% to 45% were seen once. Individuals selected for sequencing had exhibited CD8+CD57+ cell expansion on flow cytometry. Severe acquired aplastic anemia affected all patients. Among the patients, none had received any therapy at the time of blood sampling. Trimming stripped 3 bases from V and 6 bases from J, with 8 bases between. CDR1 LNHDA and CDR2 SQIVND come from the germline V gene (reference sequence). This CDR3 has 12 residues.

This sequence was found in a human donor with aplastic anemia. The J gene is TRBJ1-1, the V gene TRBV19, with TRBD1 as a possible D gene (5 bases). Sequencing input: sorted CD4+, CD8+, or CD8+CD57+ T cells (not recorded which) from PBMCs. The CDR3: CASSMRGPEAFF. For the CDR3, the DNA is TGTGCCAGTAGTATGAGGGGACCTGAAGCTTTCTTT.